The clone carrying this TCR beta chain occurred once. The data were obtained in a study of blood T cell repertoires in COVID-19. Overall study: PBMCs, B-cell-depleted T cells, or T cells provided the cDNA or gDNA that made up the material.

Germline loops: CDR1 SGHAT, CDR2 FQNNGV. The ends lost 0 bases at V and 4 bases at J; junction bases unmatched: 8. The CDR3 has 17 amino acids. In the original workflow: Estimated nucleated cell counts came from reference gene primer amplification. TCRdb keeps only in-frame clones here, not all; method: immunoSEQ multiplex PCR. V and J calls and clone size are given by that table; D and trimming were obtained from the DNA. Of about 98,000 clones detected, nearly 90% appear once; the ten largest clones hold 4.5%. The sequence came from an older man with acute or convalescent COVID-19. Sequencing was carried out using peripheral blood. The genes are TRBV11-2 and TRBJ2-3, with 9 bases identical to TRBD1. In DNA form, the CDR3 reads TGTGCCAGCAGCTTAGACGGAGGGACAGGGTCGTCAGATACGCAGTATTTT. The encoded protein is CASSLDGGTGSSDTQYF.